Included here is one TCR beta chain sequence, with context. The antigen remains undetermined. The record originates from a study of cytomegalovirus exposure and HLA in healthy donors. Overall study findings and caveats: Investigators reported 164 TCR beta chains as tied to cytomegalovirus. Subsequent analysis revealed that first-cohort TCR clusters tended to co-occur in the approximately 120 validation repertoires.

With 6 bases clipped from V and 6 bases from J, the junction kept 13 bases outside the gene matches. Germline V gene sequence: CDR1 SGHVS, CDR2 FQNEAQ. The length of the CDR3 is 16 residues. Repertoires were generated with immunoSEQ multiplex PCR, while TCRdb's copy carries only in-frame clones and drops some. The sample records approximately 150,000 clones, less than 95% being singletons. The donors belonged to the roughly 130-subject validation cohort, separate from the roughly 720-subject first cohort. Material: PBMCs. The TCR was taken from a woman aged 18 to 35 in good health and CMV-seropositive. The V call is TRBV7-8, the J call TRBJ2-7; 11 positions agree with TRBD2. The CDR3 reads CASRGMTSGKVSEQYF. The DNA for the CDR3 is TGTGCCAGCAGGGGAATGACTAGCGGGAAAGTCTCCGAGCAGTACTTC.